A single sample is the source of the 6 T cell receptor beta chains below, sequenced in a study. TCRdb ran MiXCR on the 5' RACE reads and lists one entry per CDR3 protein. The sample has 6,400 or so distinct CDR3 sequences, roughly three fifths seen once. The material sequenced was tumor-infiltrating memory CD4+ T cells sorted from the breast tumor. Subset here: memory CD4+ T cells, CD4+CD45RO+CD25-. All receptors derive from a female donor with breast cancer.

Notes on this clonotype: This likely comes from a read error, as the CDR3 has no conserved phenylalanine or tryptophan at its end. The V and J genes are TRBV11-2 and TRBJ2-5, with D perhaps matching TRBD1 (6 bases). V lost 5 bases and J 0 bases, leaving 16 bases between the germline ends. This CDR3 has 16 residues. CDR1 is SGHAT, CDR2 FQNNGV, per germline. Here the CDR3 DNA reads TGTGCCAGCAGCCCTAGTCGTGGACAGTACCAAGAGACCCAGTACCTC. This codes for CASSPSRGQYQETQYL.

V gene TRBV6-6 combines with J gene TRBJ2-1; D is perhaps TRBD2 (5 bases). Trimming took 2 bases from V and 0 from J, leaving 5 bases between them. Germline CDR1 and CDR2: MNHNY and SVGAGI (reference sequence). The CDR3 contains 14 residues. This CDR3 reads CASSYTSSYNEQFF. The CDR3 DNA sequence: TGTGCCAGCAGTTACACTAGCTCCTACAATGAGCAGTTCTTC.

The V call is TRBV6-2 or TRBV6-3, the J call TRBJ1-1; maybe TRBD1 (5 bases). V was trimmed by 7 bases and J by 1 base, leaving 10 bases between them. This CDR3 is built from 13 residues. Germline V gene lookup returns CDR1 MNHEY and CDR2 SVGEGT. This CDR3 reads CASIQGGNTEAFF. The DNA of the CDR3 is TGTGCCAGCATTCAGGGAGGGAACACTGAAGCTTTCTTT.

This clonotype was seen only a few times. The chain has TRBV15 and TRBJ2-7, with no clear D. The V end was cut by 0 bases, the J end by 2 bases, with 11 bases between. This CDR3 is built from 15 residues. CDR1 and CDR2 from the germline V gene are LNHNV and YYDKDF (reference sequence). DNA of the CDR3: TGTGCCACCAGCAGAGATTACGGCAGACCCTACGAGCAGTACTTC. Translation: CATSRDYGRPYEQYF. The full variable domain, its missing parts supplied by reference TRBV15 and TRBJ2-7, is DAMVIQNPRYQVTQFGKPVTLSCSQTLNHNVMYWYQQKSSQAPKLLFHYYDKDFNNEADTPDNFQSRRPNTSFCFLDIRSPGLGDTAMYLCATSRDYGRPYEQYFGPGTRLTVT.

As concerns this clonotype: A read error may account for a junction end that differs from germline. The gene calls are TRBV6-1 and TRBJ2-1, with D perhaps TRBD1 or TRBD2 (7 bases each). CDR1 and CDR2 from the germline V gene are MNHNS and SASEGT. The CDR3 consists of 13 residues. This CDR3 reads CASKRDRYNGQFF. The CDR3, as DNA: TGTGCCAGCAAGCGGGACAGATACAATGGGCAGTTCTTC.

The DNA of the CDR3 is TGTGCCAGCAGTTTACGTGGTGTGGAGGAGACCCAGTACTTC. Its translation: CASSLRGVEETQYF. The V gene is TRBV12-3 or TRBV12-4, the J gene TRBJ2-5; D is unresolved. The CDR3 has 14 amino acids. V shed 2 bases and J shed 5 bases, with 12 bases lying between them.